This T cell receptor beta chain was recovered during a study of control samples from healthy donors and cancer patients. Assay: immunoSEQ multiplex PCR; the TCRdb copy retains only in-frame clones and omits some. The top ten clones hold over 45% of a sample with roughly 40,000 clones, around four fifths of them seen once. Trimming removed 2 bases at V and 0 bases at J, with 8 bases between. Germline V gives CDR1 MNHEY, CDR2 SMNVEV (reference sequence). The CDR3 sequence is 15 residues long. The sample taken for sequencing was blood. The clonotype comes from a man aged 55 to 70 in good health. The chain has TRBV27 and TRBJ1-3; weak D call: TRBD1 (6 bases). CDR3 amino acids: CASSLRGGSGNTIYF. CDR3 DNA: TGTGCCAGCAGTTTAAGGGGGGGCTCTGGAAACACCATATATTTT.